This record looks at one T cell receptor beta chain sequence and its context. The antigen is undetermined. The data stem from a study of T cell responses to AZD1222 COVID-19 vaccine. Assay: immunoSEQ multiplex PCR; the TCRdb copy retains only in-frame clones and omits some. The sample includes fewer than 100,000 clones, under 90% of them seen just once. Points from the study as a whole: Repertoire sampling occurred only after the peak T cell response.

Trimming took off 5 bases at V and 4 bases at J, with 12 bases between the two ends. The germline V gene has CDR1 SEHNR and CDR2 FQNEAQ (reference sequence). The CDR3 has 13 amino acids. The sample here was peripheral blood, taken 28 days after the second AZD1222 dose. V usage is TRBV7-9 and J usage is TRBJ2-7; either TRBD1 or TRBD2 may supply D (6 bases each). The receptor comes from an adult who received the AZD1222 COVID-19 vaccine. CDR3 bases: TGTGCCAGCAGCCCAGGCGGGACATACGAGCAGTACTTC. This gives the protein CASSPGGTYEQYF. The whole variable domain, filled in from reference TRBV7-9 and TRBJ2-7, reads DTGVSQNPRHKITKRGQNVTFRCDPISEHNRLYWYRQTLGQGPEFLTYFQNEAQLEKSRLLSDRFSAERPKGSFSTLEIQRTEQGDSAMYLCASSPGGTYEQYFGPGTRLTVT.